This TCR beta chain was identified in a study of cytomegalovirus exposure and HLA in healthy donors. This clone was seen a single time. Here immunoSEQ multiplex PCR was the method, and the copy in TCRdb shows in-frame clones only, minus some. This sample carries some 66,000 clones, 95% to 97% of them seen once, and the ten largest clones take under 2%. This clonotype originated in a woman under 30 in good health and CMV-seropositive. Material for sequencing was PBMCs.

The CDR3 region is CASSLGQLNQPQHF. Here the CDR3 DNA reads TGTGCCAGCAGCCTGGGACAGCTCAATCAGCCCCAGCATTTT. The V gene is TRBV6-5, the J gene TRBJ1-5; TRBD1 aligns across 7 bases. The CDR3 covers 14 residues. V gave up 6 bases and J gave up 3 bases; unmatched junction bases: 5. CDR1 and CDR2 (germline): MNHEY, SVGAGI.